Listed here are 2 T cell receptor beta chains from one sample, sequenced in a study of blood T cell repertoires in COVID-19. Profiling relied on immunoSEQ multiplex PCR, and the TCRdb table lists in-frame clones only, not all of them. The sample consists of fewer than 300,000 clones, roughly 80% of them appearing once. Sample: peripheral blood. The source of these receptors is a woman aged 45-60 years who had recovered from COVID-19.

The rearrangement joins TRBV7-6 to TRBJ2-2; TRBD2 matches at 14 bases. With V trimmed by 4 bases and J by 2 bases, 9 bases remained unmatched. The CDR3 spans 19 residues. Germline CDR1 is SGHVS and CDR2 is FNYEAQ. The CDR3 nucleotides read TGTGCCAGCAGCTCGTCCTGGACTAGCGGGGGGAAAAACACCGGGGAGCTGTTTTTT. This codes for CASSSSWTSGGKNTGELFF. The full variable domain, completed using reference TRBV7-6 and TRBJ2-2, is GAGVSQSPRYKVTKRGQDVALRCDPISGHVSLYWYRQALGQGPEFLTYFNYEAQQDKSGLPNDRFSAERPEGSISTLTIQRTEQRDSAMYRCASSSSWTSGGKNTGELFFGEGSRLTVL.

The chain uses TRBV30 and TRBJ1-1; a possible D gene is TRBD1 (6 bases). The germline gives CDR1 GTSNPN, CDR2 SVGIG (reference sequence). V was cut by 7 bases and J by 4 bases, with 13 bases left in between. The CDR3 sequence is 12 residues long. CDR3 nucleotide sequence: TGTGCCTCAAAGAGGGGGGGCACTGAAGCTTTCTTT. Encoded protein: CASKRGGTEAFF.